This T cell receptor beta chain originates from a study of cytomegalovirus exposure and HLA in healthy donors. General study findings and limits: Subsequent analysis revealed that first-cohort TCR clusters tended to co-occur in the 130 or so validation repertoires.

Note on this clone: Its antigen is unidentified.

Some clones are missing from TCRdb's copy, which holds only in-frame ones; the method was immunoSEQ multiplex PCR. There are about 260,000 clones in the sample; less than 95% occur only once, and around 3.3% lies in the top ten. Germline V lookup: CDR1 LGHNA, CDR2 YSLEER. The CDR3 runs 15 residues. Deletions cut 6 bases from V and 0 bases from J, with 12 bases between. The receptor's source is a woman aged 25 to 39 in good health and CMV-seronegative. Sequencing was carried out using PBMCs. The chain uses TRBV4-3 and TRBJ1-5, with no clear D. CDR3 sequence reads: CASRQQINSNQPQHF. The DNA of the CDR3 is TGCGCCAGCAGACAGCAGATCAATAGCAATCAGCCCCAGCATTTT.